This is a list of T cell receptor beta chains from one sample in a study. TCRdb re-analysed the 5' RACE reads in MiXCR, keeping a single row per CDR3 protein. The profile shows some 13,000 distinct CDR3 sequences, 23% of them singletons. Sequenced input: naive CD4+ T cells sorted from blood. The receptors here all came from a female donor with breast cancer. Each CDR3 is given with its conserved first and last residue. The D gene is left open where the match is weak. The size of a clone is reported for some rows only, either as once, few or many, or as a class for expanded clones.

j_call v_call d_call clone_size cdr3_nt cdr3_aa
TRBJ2-7 TRBV27 TRBD1 few TGTGCCAGCAGGTCTACCGGGACAGGACACTACGAGCAGTACTTC CASRSTGTGHYEQYF
TRBJ2-7 TRBV29-1 . medium-sized TGCAGCGTGGGACATCGAGACGAGCAGTACTTC CSVGHRDEQYF
TRBJ1-2 TRBV20-1 . . TGCAGTGCGACCACAGGGTTAGCTGACTATGGCTACACCTTC CSATTGLADYGYTF
TRBJ2-7 TRBV19 TRBD2 . TGTGCCAGTAGTATTGATCCCGGGACTAGCGCTCTCGAGCAGTACTTC CASSIDPGTSALEQYF
TRBJ1-1 TRBV5-1 TRBD1 . TGCGCCAGCAGGCCCCGACAGGGGGCATGGACTGAAGCTTCCTTT CASRPRQGAWTEASF
TRBJ1-1 TRBV30 . . TGTGCCTGGAGTGTACGGGGGGAAGGGAACACTAAAGCTTTCTTT CAWSVRGEGNTKAFF
TRBJ2-2 TRBV20-1 TRBD2 . TGCAGTGCTAGAGGGGCTAGCGGGAACACCGGGGAGCTGTTTTTT CSARGASGNTGELFF
TRBJ2-7 TRBV5-1 . many TGCGCCAGCAGCTTGGGACAGATCCCCTACGAGCAGTACTTC CASSLGQIPYEQYF
TRBJ2-1 TRBV12-3/TRBV12-4 TRBD2 many TGTGCCAGCAGTTTAGGGCTAGCGGGAGGTCACGAGCAGTTCTTC CASSLGLAGGHEQFF
TRBJ1-2 TRBV7-2 TRBD1 medium-sized TGTGCCAGCAGCCTTTACAGGGGCCGCCCGGGCTATGGCTACACCTTC CASSLYRGRPGYGYTF
TRBJ1-2 TRBV19 . . TGTGCCAGTATTTCTTTCGACTGGCCTTATGGCTACACCTTC CASISFDWPYGYTF
TRBJ2-7 TRBV7-9 . many TGTGCCAGCAGCTCAGGGAACTCTCTCTACGAGCAGTACTTC CASSSGNSLYEQYF
TRBJ1-5 TRBV4-1 . many TGCGCCAGCAGCCAAGATTCAGGGTTCACCAATCAGCCCCAGCATTTT CASSQDSGFTNQPQHF
TRBJ2-2 TRBV7-3 . many TGTGCCAGCAGCTTGGCCGTGGCGGCCGGGGAGCTGTTTTTT CASSLAVAAGELFF
TRBJ2-5 TRBV9 TRBD2 . TGTGCCAGCAGCGTATTAGCGGGAGGGGGGGAGACCCAGTACTTC CASSVLAGGGETQYF
TRBJ2-1 TRBV20-1 TRBD2 few TGCAGTGCTAGAGATGGGGTAGCGGGAGCGTTTGTGAATGAGCAGTTCTTC CSARDGVAGAFVNEQFF
TRBJ2-7 TRBV25-1 . large TGTGCCAGCATCCGGTCGGGAGCCTACGAGCAGTACTTC CASIRSGAYEQYF
TRBJ2-3 TRBV20-1 . few TGCAGTGTATGGGGGACTCCCACAGATACGCAGTATTTT CSVWGTPTDTQYF
TRBJ2-1 TRBV9 TRBD2 many TGTGCCAGCAGCGGGGGACTAGCGGGAATCCACAATGAGCAGTTCTTC CASSGGLAGIHNEQFF
TRBJ2-2 TRBV18 . . TGTGCCAGCTTCGATCCGAACACCGGGGAGCTGTTTTTT CASFDPNTGELFF
TRBJ2-1 TRBV6-5 . many TGTGCCAGTGGGACTCTTCATGAGCAGTTCTTC CASGTLHEQFF
TRBJ2-3 TRBV20-1 . . TGCAGTGCTAGAGTTCGCCCTAACAGCTTGGGCACAGATACGCAGTATTTT CSARVRPNSLGTDTQYF